The TCR beta chain described here comes from a study of Ad26.COV2.S vaccination and SARS-CoV-2 variants. The germline V and J ends were trimmed by 1 base and 7 bases, with 8 bases remaining between them. Germline assignment: CDR1 SGHRS and CDR2 YFSETQ. The CDR3 extends over 13 amino acids. Profiling relied on immunoSEQ multiplex PCR, and the TCRdb table lists in-frame clones only, not all of them. The table lists some 480,000 clones, roughly 87% of them singletons. The treatment: around 19 received Ad26.COV2.S at low or high dose, single or two shots; roughly 5 received placebo; per-sample allocation not given. Samples were taken on day 63 after the first vaccine or placebo injection. An Ad26 vector expressing Wuhan-strain SARS-CoV-2 spike served as the vaccine.

This chain uses TRBV5-1 with TRBJ2-2; D gene ambiguous. This TCR was sampled from a person aged 18 to 59 who received the Ad26.COV2.S COVID-19 vaccine or a placebo. The sequences come from peripheral blood, collected in a trial of Ad26.COV2.S vaccine versus placebo. CDR3 bases: TGCGCCAGCAGCTTGATTGGGGACGGGGAGCTGTTTTTT. Its protein is CASSLIGDGELFF.